These 5 T cell receptor beta chains were sequenced from one sample in a study of shared clonotypes between healthy human individuals. Clones were sequenced by immunoSEQ multiplex PCR, and TCRdb holds only the in-frame ones, with some missing. The sample records roughly 2,300,000 clones, roughly 90% being singletons. Sequencing was carried out using naive CD4+ T cells from PBMCs. This sample's subset: CD45RA+ positively selected. The origin of the receptors is a man aged 18 to 29 in good health. Some clones in this sample may be carry-over from other donors' samples.

To note about this clone: The identical CDR3 is also encoded by other nucleotide sequences in the sample. The rearrangement joins TRBV7-3 to TRBJ2-5, with D possibly matching TRBD1 (5 bases). From germline, CDR1 is SGHTA and CDR2 FQGTGA. Trimming pared 2 bases from V and 1 base from J, leaving 11 bases between. CDR3 length: 15 residues. CDR3 region: CASSLLGQGQETQYF. The DNA of the CDR3 is TGTGCCAGCAGCTTATTAGGGCAGGGCCAAGAGACCCAGTACTTC.

V is TRBV4-3 and J is TRBJ2-5; no definite D call. Germline loops: CDR1 LGHNA, CDR2 YSLEER. The V end lost 0 bases, the J end lost 5 bases, and 13 bases lay between the germline ends. This CDR3 spans 15 amino acids. The CDR3 region has the DNA TGCGCCAGCAGCCAAGATAACCGCATTTGGGAGACCCAGTACTTC. Translating gives CASSQDNRIWETQYF.

The V call is TRBV7-3, the J call TRBJ2-2; D might be TRBD1 or TRBD2, each matching 5 bases. The V end lost 5 bases, the J end lost 6 bases, and 22 bases lay between the germline ends. The germline V gene has CDR1 SGHTA and CDR2 FQGTGA. CDR3 length equals 17 residues. CDR3 protein: CASSPYIRGGGAGELFF. In DNA form, the CDR3 reads TGTGCCAGCAGCCCTTACATAAGGGGCGGAGGCGCCGGGGAGCTGTTTTTT.

The chain couples TRBV28 to TRBJ1-1; D is possibly TRBD1 (5 bases). This CDR3 has 14 amino acids. Germline V CDR1 and CDR2: MDHEN, SYDVKM. Trimming shortened V by 6 bases and J by 10 bases, and 21 bases separated the two germline ends. CDR3 nucleotide sequence: TGTGCCAGCAGGGCGGGGATGACAGTGAAGGGAGCTTTCTTT. Translation gives CASRAGMTVKGAFF.

This clone was counted a single time. The V call is TRBV4-3, the J call TRBJ2-3, with D unresolved. V gave up 0 bases and J gave up 2 bases, with 9 bases separating them. This CDR3 has 15 amino acids. Germline values: CDR1 LGHNA, CDR2 YSLEER. CDR3 nucleotides: TGCGCCAGCAGCCAAGATAAGGCGCCCACAGATACGCAGTATTTT. This translates into CASSQDKAPTDTQYF.